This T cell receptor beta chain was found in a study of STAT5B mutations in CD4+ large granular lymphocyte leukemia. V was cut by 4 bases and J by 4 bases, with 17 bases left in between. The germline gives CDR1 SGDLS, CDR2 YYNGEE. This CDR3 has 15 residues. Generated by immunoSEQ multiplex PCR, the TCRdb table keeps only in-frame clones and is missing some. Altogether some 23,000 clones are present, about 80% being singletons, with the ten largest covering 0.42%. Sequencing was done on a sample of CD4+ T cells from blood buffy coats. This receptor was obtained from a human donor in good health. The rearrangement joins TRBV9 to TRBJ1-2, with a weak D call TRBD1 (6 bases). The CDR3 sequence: CASSPTEGDPYGYTF. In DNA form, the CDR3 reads TGTGCCAGCAGCCCCACCGAGGGGGATCCCTATGGCTACACCTTC.